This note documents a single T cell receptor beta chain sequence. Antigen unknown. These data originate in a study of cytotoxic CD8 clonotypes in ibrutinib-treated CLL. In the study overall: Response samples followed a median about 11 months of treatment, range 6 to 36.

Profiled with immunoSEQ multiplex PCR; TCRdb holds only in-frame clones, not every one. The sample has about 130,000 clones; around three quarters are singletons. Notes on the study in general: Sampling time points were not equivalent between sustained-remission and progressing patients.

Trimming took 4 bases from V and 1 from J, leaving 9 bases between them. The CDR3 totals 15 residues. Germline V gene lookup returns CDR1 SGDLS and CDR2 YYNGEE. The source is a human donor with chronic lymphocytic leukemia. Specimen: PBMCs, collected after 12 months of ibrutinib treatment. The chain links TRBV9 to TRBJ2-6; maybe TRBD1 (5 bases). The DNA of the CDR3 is TGTGCCAGCAGCCCCTCAGGGTCTGGGGCCAACGTCCTGACTTTC. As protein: CASSPSGSGANVLTF.